This T cell receptor beta chain was recorded in a study of CD8 T cells in ankylosing spondylitis. Per the germline V gene, CDR1 is SGHDT and CDR2 is YYEEEE. This CDR3 has 16 residues. V lost 1 base and J lost 2; bases outside the gene matches: 7. This clonotype was found a few times. Quantitative 5'-RACE with molecular barcodes was used to make the TCR beta libraries. TCRdb redid the calling of the 5' RACE reads with MiXCR, one entry per CDR3 protein. The table includes around 340,000 distinct CDR3 sequences, more than 20% detected once. Input material: blood, either unsorted or a sorted T cell fraction (not recorded which). The chain employs TRBV5-6 and TRBJ2-3; 7 bases are shared with TRBD2. The receptor was derived from a male donor with ankylosing spondylitis or in good health (not recorded which). The CDR3 coding sequence is TGTGCCAGCAGCTTGAATCCAAGCGGGGTCACAGATACGCAGTATTTT. Amino acid sequence: CASSLNPSGVTDTQYF.